The 7 T cell receptor beta chains given below trace back to one sample, sequenced in a study of blood T cell repertoires in COVID-19 (TCRdb year 2020). Library construction relied on the immunoSEQ multiplex PCR assay. TCRdb took over this immuneACCESS table, retaining in-frame rearrangements with V and J assigned. Such tables are incomplete; in checked studies, under half of the missing clones stem from an unresolved V gene, and the remainder is unexplained. Here the sample has about 74,000 clones; under 95% occur a single time. Approximately 1.5% of the sample is held by the ten biggest clonotypes. The sample was peripheral blood. These TCRs come from a man over 45 with acute or convalescent COVID-19.

The chain recombines TRBV7-9 with TRBJ2-7; 7 nucleotides agree with TRBD1. Trimming at V came to 4 bases and at J to 2 bases, leaving 2 bases not matched to a gene. The CDR3 loop spans 13 amino acids. Germline V CDR1 and CDR2: SEHNR, FQNEAQ (reference sequence). The DNA of the CDR3 is TGTGCCAGCAGCTCTCAGGGGGCCTACGAGCAGTACTTC. As protein: CASSSQGAYEQYF.

The V gene is TRBV20-1, the J gene TRBJ2-3; 7 bases are a match to TRBD1. The CDR3 is 15 amino acids. With V trimmed by 3 bases and J by 5 bases, 11 bases remained unmatched. Germline lookup yields CDR1 DFQATT and CDR2 SNEGSKA (reference sequence). The CDR3 nucleotides are TGCAGTGCTAGTAATATTAGGGGGCTGGTAGATACGCAGTATTTT. It yields the protein CSASNIRGLVDTQYF.

This clone has just a few counts. The V call is TRBV29-1, the J call TRBJ1-5; weak D call: TRBD1 (5 bases). The CDR3 runs 13 residues. The V end lost 7 bases, the J end lost 3 bases, and 13 bases lay between the germline ends. Looked up from germline, CDR1 is SQVTM and CDR2 is ANQGSEA. CDR3 DNA sequence: TGCAGCGCAAGGCGGGACCCCAATCAGCCCCAGCATTTT. Translated, it gives CSARRDPNQPQHF.

The genes are TRBV6-2 or TRBV6-3 and TRBJ2-1; D is uncertain. The V gene lost 6 bases and the J gene lost 7 bases, with 13 bases spanning the gap. The CDR3 is made up of 13 amino acids. Germline lookup yields CDR1 MNHEY and CDR2 SVGEGT. CDR3: CASSRYARNEQFF. The CDR3 region has the DNA TGTGCCAGCAGCCGGTATGCCCGGAATGAGCAGTTCTTC.

The V call is TRBV27, the J call TRBJ1-6, with D possibly matching TRBD1 (5 bases). CDR1 and CDR2 (germline): MNHEY, SMNVEV (reference sequence). CDR3 size: 17 residues. Trimming removed 2 bases at V and 9 bases at J, with 20 bases between. This chain's CDR3 is CASSLRGGGGRSSPLHF. In nucleotides, the CDR3 is TGTGCCAGCAGTTTAAGGGGCGGCGGGGGGAGAAGTTCACCCCTCCACTTT.

The chain employs TRBV6-2 or TRBV6-3 and TRBJ2-7; 9 bases agree with TRBD1. CDR1 is MNHEY and CDR2 is SVGEGT in the germline V gene. The CDR3 is made up of 13 amino acids. V dropped 8 bases and J dropped 2; count of bases not matched to a gene: 4. CDR3 DNA sequence: TGTGCCAGCTGCCGGGACAGGGCCTACGAGCAGTACTTC. Protein product: CASCRDRAYEQYF.

J is TRBJ2-3 and V is TRBV6-1; D possibly corresponds to TRBD2 (6 bases). With 2 bases removed from V and 3 bases from J, the gap between germline ends came to 15 bases. The CDR3 has 16 residues. CDR1 and CDR2 from the germline V gene are MNHNS and SASEGT. This CDR3 reads CASSEWAGRATDTQYF. As DNA, the CDR3 is TGTGCCAGCAGTGAATGGGCGGGACGGGCTACAGATACGCAGTATTTT.